The T cell receptor (beta chain) described here comes from a study of blood T cell repertoires in COVID-19. Authors' analysis steps: Estimation of nucleated cell counts was performed using reference gene primer amplification. Assay: immunoSEQ multiplex PCR; the TCRdb copy retains only in-frame clones and omits some. The V and J calls and the clone size are those of that table, but D and trimming were determined from the DNA. The sample has some 70,000 clones, around 80% seen once. The CDR3 has 16 amino acids. Germline V gives CDR1 MNHNY, CDR2 SVGAGI (reference sequence). V lost 2 bases and J lost 5; bases outside the gene matches: 7. This clone occurred a few times.

The chain recombines TRBV6-6 with TRBJ2-2, with 8 bases identical to TRBD1. Source material: peripheral blood. The receptor was isolated from a man in his fifties with COVID-19, enrolled during active disease. Here the CDR3 reads CASSYAGQGRTGELFF. In nucleotides, the CDR3 is TGTGCCAGCAGTTACGCCGGACAGGGTAGGACCGGGGAGCTGTTTTTT.